This T cell receptor (beta chain) derives from a study of blood T cells in healthy people across ages. This clonotype occurred a few times. This CDR3 comprises 12 residues. Per germline, CDR1 MNHEY and CDR2 SVGAGI. A second 7 to 11 cycle PCR used barcoded and J-beta primers. TCRdb ran MiXCR on the 5' RACE reads and lists one entry per CDR3 protein. This table holds around 520,000 distinct CDR3 sequences, over 25% found once. Separately, the same data were catalogued under a study of T cells of mothers and their children.

Material for sequencing was blood. The V gene is TRBV6-5, the J gene TRBJ2-1, with D perhaps matching TRBD1 (6 bases). The DNA end favors TRBJ2-7, so the J call may be wrong. The source is a boy aged 2 to 9 in good health. In nucleotides, the CDR3 is TGTGCCAGCAGTACAGGGCTAGACGAGCAGTACTTC. Its protein is CASSTGLDEQYF.